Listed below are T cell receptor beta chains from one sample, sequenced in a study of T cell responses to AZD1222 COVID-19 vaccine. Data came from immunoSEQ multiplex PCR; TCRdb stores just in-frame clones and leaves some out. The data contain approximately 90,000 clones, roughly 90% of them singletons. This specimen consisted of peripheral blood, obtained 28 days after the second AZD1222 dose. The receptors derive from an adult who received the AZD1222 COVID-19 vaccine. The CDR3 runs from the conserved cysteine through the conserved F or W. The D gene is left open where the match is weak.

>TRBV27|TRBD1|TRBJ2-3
CASIPGGSTDTQYF
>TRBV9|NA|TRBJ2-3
CASSGGDSTDTQYF
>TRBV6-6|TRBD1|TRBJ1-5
CASSLRDRGNNQPQHF
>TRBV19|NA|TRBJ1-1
CASRQGDRGNTEAFF
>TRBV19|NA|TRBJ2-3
CASSPSNGADTQYF
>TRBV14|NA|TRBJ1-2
CASSQVTGGGGYTF
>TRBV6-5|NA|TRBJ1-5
CASRDGYSNQPQHF
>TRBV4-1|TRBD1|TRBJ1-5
CASRAGTGNQPQHF
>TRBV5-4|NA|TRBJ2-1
CASSFTVAGRYNEQFF
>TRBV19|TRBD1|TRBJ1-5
CATNPGTGEYQPQHF
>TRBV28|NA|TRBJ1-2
CASGIIRDGYTF
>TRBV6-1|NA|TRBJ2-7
CASSEGRKSSYEQYF
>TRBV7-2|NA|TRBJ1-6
CASSSDRRRYLSYNSPLHF
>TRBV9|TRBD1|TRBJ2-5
CASSAYDGRTGRETQYF
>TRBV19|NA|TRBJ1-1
CASSIRAGTEAFF
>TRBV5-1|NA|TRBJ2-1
CASSSGGGRVGDEQFF
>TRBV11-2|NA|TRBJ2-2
CASSLVLGELFF
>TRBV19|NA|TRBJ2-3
CASSPPGLATTIQRADTQYF
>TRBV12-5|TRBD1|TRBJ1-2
CASGTGADYGYTF
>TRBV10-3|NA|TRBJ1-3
CATAGGPGNTIYF
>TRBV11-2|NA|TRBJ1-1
CASSLNGDVVGAFF
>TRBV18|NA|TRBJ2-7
CASSPRGGGLYEQYF
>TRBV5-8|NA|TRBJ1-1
CASSLARVGGNTEAFF
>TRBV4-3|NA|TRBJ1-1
CASSQGPNTEAFF
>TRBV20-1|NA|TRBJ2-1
CSASLLAETALRFF
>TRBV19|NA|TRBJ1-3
CASKDRSGNTIYF
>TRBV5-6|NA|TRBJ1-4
CASIKTGPNEKLFF
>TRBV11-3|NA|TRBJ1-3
CASSLDPGGRHYTIYF
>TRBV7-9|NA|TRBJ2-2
CASSSPGLNTGELFF
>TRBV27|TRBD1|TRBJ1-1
CASRRGTGGIISFNSAFF
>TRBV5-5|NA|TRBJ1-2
CASSLLVPGYTF
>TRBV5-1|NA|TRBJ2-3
CASSPGSATDTQYF
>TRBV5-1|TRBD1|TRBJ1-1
CASSWGTGGWNTEAFF
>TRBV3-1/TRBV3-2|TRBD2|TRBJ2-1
CASSQDLTSGVYNEQFF
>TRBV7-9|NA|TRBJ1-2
CASSQGGAGGYTF
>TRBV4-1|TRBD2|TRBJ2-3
CASSQVAGGVDTQYF
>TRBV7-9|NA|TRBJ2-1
CASRFGGEQFF
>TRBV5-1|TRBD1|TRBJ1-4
CASSERGRVATNEKLFF
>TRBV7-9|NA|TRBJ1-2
CASSPGGGRAYGYTF
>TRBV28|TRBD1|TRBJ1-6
CASSDNSGTGNSPLHF
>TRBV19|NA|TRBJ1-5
CASSIPSRVHQPQHF
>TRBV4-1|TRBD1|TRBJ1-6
CASSPGQGSNSPLHF
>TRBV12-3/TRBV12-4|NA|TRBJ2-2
CATTYAGELFF
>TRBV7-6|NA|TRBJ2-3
CASRLTSAGTDTQYF
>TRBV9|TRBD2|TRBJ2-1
CASSAGGSYNEQFF
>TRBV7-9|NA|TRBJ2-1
CASSLDVIFYNEQFF
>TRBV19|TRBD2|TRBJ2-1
CASSPGLASFNEQFF
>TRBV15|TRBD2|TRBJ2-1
CATSRDRGGGPIKQFF
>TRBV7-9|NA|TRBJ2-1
CASSAPGYSYNEQFF
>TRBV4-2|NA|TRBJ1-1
CASSQAEGMNTEAFF
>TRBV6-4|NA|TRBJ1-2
CASSPAANYGYTF
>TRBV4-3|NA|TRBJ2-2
CASSPARRGHANTGELFF